The 12 T cell receptor beta chains reported below all come from one sample, sequenced in a study of blood T cell repertoires in COVID-19. Measured with immunoSEQ multiplex PCR; TCRdb has only the in-frame clones, and not every one. The sample gives 350,000 to 450,000 clones, approximately 90% of which show up once; approximately 1.5% is in the top ten. The sequencing input was peripheral blood. All receptors come from a woman in her 40s with COVID-19, enrolled during active disease.

The rearrangement uses TRBV6-5 and TRBJ2-1; 10 bases agree with TRBD2. CDR3 length equals 15 residues. CDR1 is MNHEY, CDR2 SVGAGI, per germline. J was trimmed by 4 bases and V by 4 bases; bases with no gene match: 4. CDR3 nucleotides: TGTGCCAGCAGTTTAGGTAGCGGGGGGTACAATGAGCAGTTCTTC. Protein sequence: CASSLGSGGYNEQFF.

The chain carries TRBV10-3 and TRBJ2-7, with D perhaps being TRBD1 or TRBD2 (7 bases each). Germline CDR1 and CDR2: ENHRY and SYGVKD. The CDR3 consists of 14 residues. Trimming cost V 10 bases and J 1 base, with 17 bases left between them. The CDR3 nucleotides are TGTGCCAGCAGGGGGGGGGACGGATCCTACGAGCAGTACTTC. Encoded protein: CASRGGDGSYEQYF.

The genes are TRBV7-9 and TRBJ1-2, with D possibly matching TRBD1 (6 bases). V was pared by 3 bases and J by 2 bases, with 22 bases between. From germline, CDR1 is SEHNR and CDR2 FQNEAQ (reference sequence). The CDR3 has 18 amino acids. In nucleotides, the CDR3 is TGTGCCAGCAGCTTGGGCGGGGGGCTCCTCGCCTCCAACTATGGCTACACCTTC. It is translated as CASSLGGGLLASNYGYTF.

The chain carries TRBV18 and TRBJ1-3; possible D gene TRBD1, 6 bases. Germline lookup yields CDR1 KGHSH and CDR2 LQKENI. V was trimmed by 1 base and J by 1 base, leaving 8 bases between them. This CDR3 has 15 residues. The chain's CDR3 is CASSPRTGSGNTIYF. The CDR3, as DNA: TGTGCCAGCTCACCACGAACAGGGTCTGGAAACACCATATATTTT.

The CDR3 sequence is CASSLGTGENQPQHF. The CDR3, as DNA: TGTGCCAGCAGCTTAGGTACAGGGGAAAATCAGCCCCAGCATTTT. The chain has TRBV7-2 and TRBJ1-5, with 7 bases identical to TRBD1. There are 15 residues in the CDR3. Trimming took 1 base from V and 4 from J; bases not matched to a gene: 4. Germline V gives CDR1 SGHTA, CDR2 FQGNSA.

The gene calls are TRBV14 and TRBJ2-1; no clear D. V was clipped by 2 bases and J by 0 bases, with 11 bases between them. Germline assignment: CDR1 SGHDN and CDR2 FVKESK. CDR3 length: 16 amino acids. CDR3 sequence reads: CASSQFGLSSYNEQFF. DNA for the CDR3: TGTGCCAGCAGCCAATTTGGGCTCAGCTCCTACAATGAGCAGTTCTTC.

V is TRBV6-1 and J is TRBJ2-6; tentative D call: TRBD2 (6 bases). Looked up from germline, CDR1 is MNHNS and CDR2 is SASEGT. The CDR3 covers 15 residues. Trimming cost V 3 bases and J 0 bases, with 6 bases left between them. DNA of the CDR3: TGTGCCAGCAGTGAGACTAGCTCTGGGGCCAACGTCCTGACTTTC. It yields the protein CASSETSSGANVLTF.

The chain uses TRBV5-1 and TRBJ2-1, with 10 positions matching TRBD1. Germline lookup yields CDR1 SGHRS and CDR2 YFSETQ. The V gene end was trimmed by 4 bases and the J gene end by 2 bases; junction bases not matched to a gene: 6. The length of the CDR3 is 16 residues. The CDR3 protein is CASSTGQGPPYNEQFF. The CDR3 nucleotides read TGCGCCAGCAGCACGGGACAGGGGCCTCCCTACAATGAGCAGTTCTTC.

This rearrangement joins TRBV30 to TRBJ1-5; 8 positions agree with TRBD1. The CDR3 runs to 13 residues. The V and J ends lost 0 bases and 5 bases, in that order; junction bases with no gene match: 0. Germline V gene data show CDR1 as GTSNPN and CDR2 as SVGIG (reference sequence). The DNA for the CDR3 is TGTGCCTGGAGTGTACAGGGGGATCAGCCCCAGCATTTT. Protein: CAWSVQGDQPQHF. Drawing the rest from reference TRBV30 and TRBJ1-5, the complete variable domain is SQTIHQWPATLVQPVGSPLSLECTVEGTSNPNLYWYRQAAGRGLQLLFYSVGIGQISSEVPQNLSASRPQDRQFILSSKKLLLSDSGFYLCAWSVQGDQPQHFGDGTRLSIL.

V usage is TRBV15 and J usage is TRBJ2-7; 9 nucleotides align to TRBD1. The CDR3 is made up of 14 amino acids. The V gene's germline CDR1 is LNHNV and CDR2 YYDKDF (reference sequence). V dropped 1 base and J dropped 7; count of bases not matched to a gene: 5. Written as DNA, the CDR3 is TGTGCCACCAGCAGAGTCGGGACAGGGCAAGAGCAGTACTTC. Protein: CATSRVGTGQEQYF.

The genes are TRBV6-2 or TRBV6-3 and TRBJ2-1, with 8 bases aligning to TRBD2. Unmatched junction bases numbered 15, after V lost 4 bases and J lost 7 bases. Germline-derived CDR1 and CDR2 are MNHEY and SVGEGT. This CDR3 spans 17 amino acids. The CDR3 loop is CASSSLRAGVFENEQFF. Written as DNA, the CDR3 is TGTGCCAGCAGTTCTCTTAGAGCGGGAGTCTTTGAAAATGAGCAGTTCTTC.

The V call is TRBV6-2 or TRBV6-3, the J call TRBJ2-3, with 10 positions matching TRBD1. Germline loops: CDR1 MNHEY, CDR2 SVGEGT. Unmatched junction bases numbered 9, after V lost 4 bases and J lost 5 bases. The CDR3 consists of 16 residues. In DNA form, the CDR3 reads TGTGCCAGCAGTTGGAGGGACAGGGGAGTTGGAGATACGCAGTATTTT. This sequence encodes CASSWRDRGVGDTQYF.